This TCR beta chain comes out of a study of tumor-infiltrating lymphocytes in primary liver carcinoma. Study overall: Between roughly 4.2 and 10 cm across, the tumors were all of stage T1-T3 N0M0.

Germline V gene data show CDR1 as SGHAT and CDR2 as FQNNGV. The CDR3 is made up of 11 amino acids. This clonotype was picked up one time. At one end the junction does not follow the germline gene, possibly because of a read error. RNA isolated from unsorted whole blood supplied the blood RNA, with germline DNA also extracted. From approximately 450 ng total RNA, TCR beta cDNA was generated with a primer in the constant region. TCR beta libraries came from three nested multiplex PCR rounds using slightly modified ARM-PCR. Investigators reported that the first two PCR rounds, at roughly 11 cycles each, used TRBV1-TRBV30 forward primers with a C-beta reverse primer. TCRdb reprocessed the multiplex PCR reads with MiXCR, giving one entry per CDR3 protein. This sample yields approximately 330,000 distinct CDR3 sequences, of which approximately 64% are seen a single time; about 6.5% belongs to the top ten.

The J gene is TRBJ1-1, the V gene TRBV11-2; weak D call: TRBD1 (5 bases). The sequence came from a man aged 35 to 55 with primary liver carcinoma and hepatitis B virus infection. The sequenced sample was peripheral blood. For the CDR3, the DNA is TGTGTCAGCAACTTAGGGGTTGCAGCTTTCTTT. Encoded protein: CVSNLGVAAFF.